This T cell receptor (beta chain) was sequenced for a study of cytomegalovirus exposure and HLA in healthy donors (dated by TCRdb to the late 2010s). Broadly, across the study: An earlier analysis of several hundred of the donors reported 250 to 350 Gb of sequence data and roughly 100 million unique TCR beta sequences from 150 million to 200 million T cells. HLA typing included class I and class II loci at four-digit resolution. In an earlier analysis of roughly 540 of the donors, high-throughput TCR beta sequencing was used to judge whether each TCR beta V gene segment behaved as functional or pseudogenic. An early release that covered approximately 600 HLA-typed donors contained approximately 300 gigabases of sequencing data and some 87 million unique TCR sequences. Typing coverage differed by locus: A, B, C, DRB1 and DQB1 were typed in about 629-640 donors, DQA1 in 500 to 550, DPA1 in some 600, and DPB1 in 472. A later genetic analysis used genome-wide SNP genotypes for about 60% of the roughly 700 donors, treating that subset as a discovery cohort. The genetic ancestry cluster associated with self-reported Caucasian donors included about 81% of the roughly 400 genotyped donors. In addition to the first cohort of 666 subjects, a separate validation cohort of over 90 different subjects was used. Using immunosequencing, the study profiled T cell repertoires from about 620 subjects and related those repertoires to cytomegalovirus serostatus. The study aimed to test whether signatures of past pathogen exposure could be identified by cataloging public T cell receptors. Rather than drawing on any new phenotypic data, the later analysis identified candidate immune exposures from TCR beta sequences and the way those sequences occurred across donors. Every repertoire in the discovery cohort had been generated on one and the same sequencing platform. On average, roughly 240,000 unique TCR beta nucleotide sequences were sequenced per donor among roughly 430 genotyped donors of the cohort, with roughly 18% of those sequences being non-productive. The study combined high-throughput TCR immunosequencing, statistical association of individual TCRs with disease status, and machine learning to predict cytomegalovirus infection status. Alongside the repertoire data, information on donor age, sex, ethnicity and CMV serostatus was compiled. To study patterns of TCR occurrence, a later analysis re-analyzed previously published TCR beta repertoires from more than 550 donors and added high-resolution HLA genotyping. About five DR-DQ haplotypes were treated as single units for association and clustering because of strong linkage in the cohort.

The cohort consisted of 650 to 850 healthy bone marrow donors. All cohort members were sampled while nominally healthy, although unrecorded immune exposures were likely present. The donor was CMV seronegative and was included in the group of several hundred seronegative cohort members. A peripheral blood sample was provided by each donor, and peripheral blood mononuclear cells were used for TCR beta sequencing. The Qiagen DNeasy Blood Extraction Kit was used to extract genomic DNA from the blood cell samples. Library construction relied on the immunoSEQ multiplex PCR assay. The multiplex PCR relied on a mix of 60 forward primers for TCR Vbeta segments and 13 reverse primers for TCR Jbeta segments. A multiplex PCR assay on genomic DNA amplified the CDR3 region of rearranged TCR beta genes. The Illumina HiSeq System was used to sequence the amplified TCR beta libraries as 87-base-pair reads. The original pipeline was this. In a later analysis, tens of millions of unique TCR beta chains were counted across the approximately 640 repertoires, and approximately 11 million of these chains were shared by at least two donors. Raw reads were error-corrected and collapsed into unique sequences with a nearest-neighbor algorithm that merged closely related sequences to remove PCR and sequencing errors. V, D and J gene segments were assigned by aligning CDR3 sequences to IMGT reference sequences. For a sequence to be retained, a match of at least six nucleotides to both a V gene segment and a J gene segment was required. A rearrangement was called productive if the CDR3 had no stop codons and remained in frame with V and J, and every other rearrangement was called non-productive. Following IMGT convention, CDR3 was defined as the stretch from the second conserved V-encoded cysteine to the conserved J-encoded phenylalanine. In an earlier analysis of just under 600 of the donors, sequences lacking an unambiguous match to a single V gene segment were excluded. An earlier analysis of a few hundred of the donors classified V segments as functional when productive rearrangements were above 56.7% and as segregating when the standard deviation between donors was above 5%. A statistical classification framework was developed to diagnose cytomegalovirus status using the catalog of TCR beta chain sequences. V and J gene assignment, in a later analysis, came from comparing TCR nucleotide sequences with IMGT/GENE-DB human TR gene sequences. A later analysis assigned CDR3 sequences and most-parsimonious VDJ recombination scenarios with the TCRdist pipeline. In a later analysis, each TCR beta chain was defined by its CDR3 amino acid sequence together with its V-gene family, and reads without a unique V-gene family were excluded. A later analysis removed nearly 600 highly shared, low-generation-probability nucleotide sequences to deal with suspected cross-contamination and a sequencing artifact. For each public chain, a later analysis derived a clonal expansion index from normalized ranks of inferred template counts within each repertoire. In a later analysis, generation probabilities were computed with a VDJ recombination model fitted to out-of-frame rearrangements, and the resulting probabilities were checked against IGoR. A later analysis scored TCR-TCR, TCR-HLA and TCR-CMV co-occurrence with hypergeometric tests, applying a repertoire-size bias correction to TCR pairs. False discovery rates were estimated in a later analysis by permuting HLA or CMV assignments 20 times. A later analysis grouped co-occurring TCRs with DBSCAN, adding TCRdist sequence similarity when clustering within HLA-allele-positive subsets. Repertoires with fewer than 30,000 or more than 120,000 public chains, plus five repertoires with anomalous nucleotide sharing, were excluded from co-occurrence clustering. Drawn from immuneACCESS, this table holds only the in-frame rearrangements with V and J called that TCRdb kept. Clones are partly lost; checked studies trace under half to an unresolved V gene and leave the rest unexplained. That table supplies the V and J calls and clone size; D and trimming were determined from the DNA. The sample records approximately 180,000 clones, roughly 68% of which are singletons. Approximately 1.8% of the sample rests with the top ten.

Taken from cysteine to phenylalanine, the CDR3 has 15 residues. The retained sequence is limited to the CDR3, 45 bases, with the frame set at the first base. V and J are truncated by 1 base and 10 bases respectively, leaving an intervening sequence of 18 bases. The germline V gene sets CDR1 to SGDLS and CDR2 to YYNGEE. Notes on this clone: The specificity of this receptor is unknown. The sample holds no much larger clone one base away, and base qualities are not on file.

What the study reported, not specific to this receptor: A later analysis found that most CMV-associated TCR beta chains appeared HLA-restricted, with HLA associations seemingly driven largely by CMV exposure. Immune exposure information for the cohort was limited to CMV serostatus. Because counts were too low, around 18 rarely observed V segments, including chromosome 9 orphons, were left out of the earlier analysis of 500 to 650 of the donors. According to the authors, the approach could potentially be generalized to other disease states and immunological phenotypes. A later analysis reported that several top co-occurrence clusters appeared linked to parvovirus B19, influenza, CMV and Epstein-Barr virus. Presence/absence analyses assumed roughly uniform sequencing depth across donors, an assumption that may not hold. At a false discovery rate of 0.05, a later analysis linked 15,000 to 20,000 TCR beta sequences to specific HLA alleles. In a later analysis, TCR association rates were found to vary across HLA loci, with the most associated TCRs seen for DRB1 alleles and the fewest for HLA-C alleles. In the study, approximately 160 TCR beta chains were listed as associated with cytomegalovirus. An earlier analysis of around 500 of the donors showed that most TCR beta V segments appeared in productive rearrangements either about 87% or about 30% of the time, which broadly matched IMGT annotations. A later analysis found that HLA-associated TCR beta chains were more clonally expanded and had lower generation probabilities than equally common non-associated chains. In a later genetic analysis, a missense DCLRE1C variant was associated with V-gene and J-gene trimming of TCR beta chains, and the association was replicated in an independent cohort. While some public TCRs were present in many individuals, most TCR sequences turned up only very rarely across donors. The classifier was reported to diagnose cytomegalovirus status with high specificity and sensitivity in both the original and validation cohorts. Only TCR beta chains were sequenced in this cohort, and the absence of alpha or paired-chain data limited detectable features. Correlated functional status among segregating V segments might reflect linkage disequilibrium, but an unknown experimental factor could not be ruled out. A group of highly shared sequence variants was considered likely to be a technical artifact of the sequencing pipeline. Because HLA typing was missing for some donors at each locus, association tests included only the typed subset. A later genetic analysis reported fewer N-insertions in productive TCRs among donors in an Asian-associated ancestry cluster than the roughly 620-donor mean. Strong co-occurrence of HLA alleles, especially DR and DQ, made assigning TCR associations to individual alleles difficult. In vitro tests confirmed that a few of the cytomegalovirus-associated TCR beta chains recognize cytomegalovirus antigens. Some IMGT-functional V segments, including TRBV6-2 and TRBV6-3, could not be distinguished by the 87-base-pair reads and were therefore excluded. A further reported finding was that TCR beta sequences accurately predicted the HLA-A and HLA-B alleles for most subjects in the first cohort.

Sequencing was performed on PBMCs. Recombination linked TRBV9 to TRBJ2-1; 6 matching bases give a weak D call of TRBD2. This clonotype was sampled from a woman aged 25-40 years in good health and CMV-seronegative. The encoded CDR3 is CASSVIAEAGGEQFF. The DNA reads TGTGCCAGCAGCGTAATAGCGGAAGCAGGAGGGGAGCAGTTCTTC.